Listed below are T cell receptor beta chains from one sample, sequenced in a study of cytomegalovirus exposure and HLA in healthy donors. Libraries were prepared by immunoSEQ multiplex PCR; TCRdb keeps only in-frame clonotypes and omits some of them. The table has roughly 120,000 clones, approximately 73% seen once; the top ten hold roughly 8%. Specimen: PBMCs. The receptors originated from a man aged 35 to 55 in good health and CMV-seronegative. The CDR3 runs from the conserved cysteine through the conserved F or W. The D gene is left open where the match is weak. Part of the rows lack a size; the others show once, few, many or a class for expanded clones.

d_gene: NA
j_gene: TRBJ1-1
v_gene: TRBV2
abundance: NA
CDR3nt: TGTGCCAGCAGAGGTGAGGGGGTCACTGAAGCTTTCTTT
CDR3aa: CASRGEGVTEAFF

d_gene: NA
j_gene: TRBJ2-5
v_gene: TRBV9
abundance: NA
CDR3nt: TGTGCCAGCAGCGTGACGGGGGAGACCCAGTACTTC
CDR3aa: CASSVTGETQYF

d_gene: TRBD1
j_gene: TRBJ2-3
v_gene: TRBV7-6
abundance: NA
CDR3nt: TGTGCCAGCAGCTCGGGACAGGGCGGGAGCACAGATACGCAGTATTTT
CDR3aa: CASSSGQGGSTDTQYF

d_gene: NA
j_gene: TRBJ2-5
v_gene: TRBV5-4
abundance: NA
CDR3nt: TGTGCCAGCAGCTTGCGGGCCGGGGGTACCTACCAAGAGACCCAGTACTTC
CDR3aa: CASSLRAGGTYQETQYF

d_gene: TRBD2
j_gene: TRBJ2-1
v_gene: TRBV6-5
abundance: NA
CDR3nt: TGTGCCAGCAGTTCCTCTAGCGGCTCCTACAATGAGCAGTTCTTC
CDR3aa: CASSSSSGSYNEQFF

d_gene: TRBD1
j_gene: TRBJ1-5
v_gene: TRBV27
abundance: once
CDR3nt: TGTGCCAGCGGGAACAGGGGGCGACAGCCCCAGCATTTT
CDR3aa: CASGNRGRQPQHF

d_gene: TRBD2
j_gene: TRBJ2-1
v_gene: TRBV5-4
abundance: NA
CDR3nt: TGTGCCAGCAGCCTAGAGCGGGGGGGCTTGGATGAGCAGTTCTTC
CDR3aa: CASSLERGGLDEQFF

d_gene: NA
j_gene: TRBJ2-4
v_gene: TRBV5-4
abundance: few
CDR3nt: TGTGCCAGCAGTGGGCAGGAAAAAAACATTCAGTACTTC
CDR3aa: CASSGQEKNIQYF

d_gene: NA
j_gene: TRBJ2-2
v_gene: TRBV19
abundance: NA
CDR3nt: TGTGCCAGTAGGGGGGCGGGCACCGGGGAGCTGTTTTTT
CDR3aa: CASRGAGTGELFF

d_gene: TRBD2
j_gene: TRBJ2-1
v_gene: TRBV7-9
abundance: NA
CDR3nt: TGTGCCAGCAGCTTAGCGCGAGCGGGGGGGTACAATGAGCAGTTCTTC
CDR3aa: CASSLARAGGYNEQFF

d_gene: NA
j_gene: TRBJ2-1
v_gene: TRBV5-1
abundance: NA
CDR3nt: TGCGCCAGCAGCACTTACGGGGGAGCGGACAATGAGCAGTTCTTC
CDR3aa: CASSTYGGADNEQFF

d_gene: TRBD1
j_gene: TRBJ2-7
v_gene: TRBV10-3
abundance: NA
CDR3nt: TGTGCCATCAGTGGGGACAGGGGAGACTACGAGCAGTACTTC
CDR3aa: CAISGDRGDYEQYF

d_gene: NA
j_gene: TRBJ1-3
v_gene: TRBV10-3
abundance: few
CDR3nt: TGTGCCATCAGGGAAGGGGACACCATATATTTT
CDR3aa: CAIREGDTIYF

d_gene: TRBD1
j_gene: TRBJ1-5
v_gene: TRBV5-8
abundance: NA
CDR3nt: TGTGCCAGCTTAAACCGGGACAGGGCGTCGAGACGGAGCAATCAGCCCCAGCATTTT
CDR3aa: CASLNRDRASRRSNQPQHF

d_gene: NA
j_gene: TRBJ1-6
v_gene: TRBV7-8
abundance: few
CDR3nt: TGTGCCAGCAGCGGACAGACCTATAATTCACCCCTCCACTTT
CDR3aa: CASSGQTYNSPLHF

d_gene: TRBD1
j_gene: TRBJ1-1
v_gene: TRBV5-5
abundance: NA
CDR3nt: TGTGCCAGCAGCTTGGAGGGGGCGCGCAGACAATCCCTGAACACTGAAGCTTTCTTT
CDR3aa: CASSLEGARRQSLNTEAFF

d_gene: NA
j_gene: TRBJ1-6
v_gene: TRBV28
abundance: NA
CDR3nt: TGTGCCAGCAGCGGGACTGGGAATTTTGTCAGCTCCTATAATTCACCCCTCCACTTT
CDR3aa: CASSGTGNFVSSYNSPLHF

d_gene: NA
j_gene: TRBJ2-7
v_gene: TRBV6-5
abundance: NA
CDR3nt: TGTGCCAGCAGGCGGGGGCGCGGGTACGAGCAGTACTTC
CDR3aa: CASRRGRGYEQYF

d_gene: TRBD1
j_gene: TRBJ2-7
v_gene: TRBV7-6
abundance: NA
CDR3nt: TGTGCCAGCAGCCCGGTAGGGACAGGGGATGACTACGAGCAGTACTTC
CDR3aa: CASSPVGTGDDYEQYF

d_gene: NA
j_gene: TRBJ2-2
v_gene: TRBV6-6
abundance: NA
CDR3nt: TGTGCCAGCCGCGTTAGACAGCCCACCGGGGAGCTGTTTTTT
CDR3aa: CASRVRQPTGELFF

d_gene: NA
j_gene: TRBJ2-1
v_gene: TRBV6-4
abundance: NA
CDR3nt: TGTGCCAGCAGTGACTCTAGCGGCGGCTTCAATGAGCAGTTCTTC
CDR3aa: CASSDSSGGFNEQFF

d_gene: NA
j_gene: TRBJ1-1
v_gene: TRBV20-1
abundance: NA
CDR3nt: TGCAGTGCCGGACAGAACACTGAAGCTTTCTTT
CDR3aa: CSAGQNTEAFF

d_gene: NA
j_gene: TRBJ2-5
v_gene: TRBV4-1
abundance: NA
CDR3nt: TGCGCCAGCACTAACAGGTCGGGGGAGCAGTACTTC
CDR3aa: CASTNRSGEQYF

d_gene: TRBD1
j_gene: TRBJ1-5
v_gene: TRBV7-8
abundance: NA
CDR3nt: TGTGCCAGCAGCGGCAGGACAGGGTATGGCAATCAGCCCCAGCATTTT
CDR3aa: CASSGRTGYGNQPQHF

d_gene: NA
j_gene: TRBJ1-1
v_gene: TRBV2
abundance: once
CDR3nt: TGTGCCAGCAGGCCGGGACAACTTTTGAACACTGAAGCTTTCTTT
CDR3aa: CASRPGQLLNTEAFF

d_gene: NA
j_gene: TRBJ1-1
v_gene: TRBV5-1
abundance: once
CDR3nt: TGCGCCAGCAGCTTGGTGGGGGGAAGATTGAACACTGAAGCTTTCTTT
CDR3aa: CASSLVGGRLNTEAFF

d_gene: NA
j_gene: TRBJ1-1
v_gene: TRBV6-5
abundance: NA
CDR3nt: TGTGCCAGCAGTTACTCGGGGGCTGGCACTGAAGCTTTCTTT
CDR3aa: CASSYSGAGTEAFF

d_gene: TRBD2
j_gene: TRBJ2-3
v_gene: TRBV6-4
abundance: few
CDR3nt: TGTGCCAGCAGTGACTCAGCTAGCGGGGCCACAGATACGCAGTATTTT
CDR3aa: CASSDSASGATDTQYF

d_gene: TRBD1
j_gene: TRBJ1-1
v_gene: TRBV6-1
abundance: few
CDR3nt: TGTGCCAGCAGTGCGGGACAGGGGGCATCGGTGAACACTGAAGCTTTCTTT
CDR3aa: CASSAGQGASVNTEAFF

d_gene: TRBD1
j_gene: TRBJ1-5
v_gene: TRBV28
abundance: NA
CDR3nt: TGTGCCAGCAGACTGCAGGGACAGGGGCTTCCTAATCAGCCCCAGCATTTT
CDR3aa: CASRLQGQGLPNQPQHF

d_gene: NA
j_gene: TRBJ1-1
v_gene: TRBV13
abundance: NA
CDR3nt: TGTGCCAGCAGCTTAGAACAGAACACTGAAGCTTTCTTT
CDR3aa: CASSLEQNTEAFF

d_gene: NA
j_gene: TRBJ1-2
v_gene: TRBV2
abundance: NA
CDR3nt: TGTGCCAGCAGTGAAGTTCGCGTAAATGGCTACACCTTC
CDR3aa: CASSEVRVNGYTF

d_gene: NA
j_gene: TRBJ2-3
v_gene: TRBV7-3
abundance: NA
CDR3nt: TGTGCCAGCAGCCGAGACGGAGAGCTGGGTGATACGCAGTATTTT
CDR3aa: CASSRDGELGDTQYF

d_gene: NA
j_gene: TRBJ2-2
v_gene: TRBV5-1
abundance: NA
CDR3nt: TGCGCCAGCAGCCCTGGATGGGGGCTGGACACCGGGGAGCTGTTTTTT
CDR3aa: CASSPGWGLDTGELFF

d_gene: NA
j_gene: TRBJ2-7
v_gene: TRBV6-5
abundance: NA
CDR3nt: TGTGCCAGCAAACTCTCGGGGATTGAGTACTTC
CDR3aa: CASKLSGIEYF

d_gene: NA
j_gene: TRBJ2-6
v_gene: TRBV7-3
abundance: NA
CDR3nt: TGTGCCAGCAGCTTAGACAGCCGACTCTCTGGGGCCAACGTCCTGACTTTC
CDR3aa: CASSLDSRLSGANVLTF

d_gene: TRBD2
j_gene: TRBJ2-3
v_gene: TRBV29-1
abundance: NA
CDR3nt: TGCAGCGTTGAAGGGGGGGGAACAGATACGCAGTATTTT
CDR3aa: CSVEGGGTDTQYF

d_gene: TRBD1
j_gene: TRBJ1-5
v_gene: TRBV4-1
abundance: once
CDR3nt: TGCGCCAGCAGCCAGGGACAGGGGGCTTACAATCAGCCCCAGCATTTT
CDR3aa: CASSQGQGAYNQPQHF

d_gene: TRBD1
j_gene: TRBJ1-2
v_gene: TRBV10-3
abundance: NA
CDR3nt: TGTGCCATCAGTGGCGGGGACAGTAACTATGGCTACACCTTC
CDR3aa: CAISGGDSNYGYTF